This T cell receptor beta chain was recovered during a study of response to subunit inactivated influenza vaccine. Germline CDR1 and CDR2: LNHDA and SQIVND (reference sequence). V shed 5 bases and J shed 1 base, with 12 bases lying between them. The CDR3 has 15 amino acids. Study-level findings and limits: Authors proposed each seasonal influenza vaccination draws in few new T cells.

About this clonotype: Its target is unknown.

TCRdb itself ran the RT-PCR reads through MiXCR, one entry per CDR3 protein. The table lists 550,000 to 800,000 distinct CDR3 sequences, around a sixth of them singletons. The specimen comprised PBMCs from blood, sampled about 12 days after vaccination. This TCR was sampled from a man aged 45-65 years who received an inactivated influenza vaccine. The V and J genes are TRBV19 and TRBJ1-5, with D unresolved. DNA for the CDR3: TGTGCCAGTAGTCTGAGGGAACAGAGCAATCAGCCCCAGCATTTT. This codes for CASSLREQSNQPQHF.